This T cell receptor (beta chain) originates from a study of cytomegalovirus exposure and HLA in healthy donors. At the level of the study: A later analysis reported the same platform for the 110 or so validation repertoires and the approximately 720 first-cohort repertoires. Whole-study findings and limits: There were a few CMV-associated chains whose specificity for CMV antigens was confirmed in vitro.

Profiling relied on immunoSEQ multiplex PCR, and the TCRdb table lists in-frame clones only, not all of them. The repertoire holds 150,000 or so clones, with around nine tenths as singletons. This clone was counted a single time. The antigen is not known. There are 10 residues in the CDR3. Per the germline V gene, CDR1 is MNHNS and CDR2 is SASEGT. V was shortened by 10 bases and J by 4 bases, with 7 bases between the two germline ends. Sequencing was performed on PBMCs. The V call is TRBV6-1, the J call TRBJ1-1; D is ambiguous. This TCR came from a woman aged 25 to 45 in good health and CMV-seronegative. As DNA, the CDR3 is TGTGCCAATGGGCCCACTGAAGCTTTCTTT. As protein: CANGPTEAFF.